A selection of T cell receptor beta chains follows, all from one sample in a study of T cells in localized non-small cell lung cancer. TCRdb's table, derived via immunoSEQ multiplex PCR, lists solely in-frame clones and lacks some. The table lists some 130,000 clones, around 92% of them singletons, with over 1.5% in the top ten. This specimen consisted of peripheral blood, obtained before any cancer treatment. These receptors were taken from a female donor older than 55 with stage I lung adenocarcinoma. CDR3s include the opening cysteine and the closing phenylalanine or tryptophan. A D gene is named only where the DNA matches it firmly. The size field is filled for only some rows; it gives once, few, many or a size class.

size	J	D	V	CDR3	DNA
NA	TRBJ1-5	NA	TRBV2	CASSERESQPQHF	TGTGCCAGCAGTGAACGGGAATCTCAGCCCCAGCATTTT
NA	TRBJ2-1	TRBD2	TRBV5-1	CASSFGLAGDYEQFF	TGCGCCAGCAGCTTCGGACTAGCGGGAGACTATGAGCAGTTCTTC
NA	TRBJ2-7	NA	TRBV19	CASRSSGSNEQYF	TGTGCCAGTAGAAGCTCAGGGTCCAACGAGCAGTACTTC
NA	TRBJ1-1	NA	TRBV18	CASSPSGWAEAFF	TGTGCCAGCTCACCATCGGGTTGGGCTGAAGCTTTCTTT
few	TRBJ2-7	TRBD2	TRBV6-1	CASSGGLAGVYYEQYF	TGTGCCAGCAGTGGGGGACTAGCGGGAGTGTACTACGAGCAGTACTTC
NA	TRBJ2-1	TRBD2	TRBV19	CASSTYFGTSGSSFHNEQFF	TGTGCCAGTAGTACGTATTTCGGGACTAGCGGGAGTAGCTTCCACAATGAGCAGTTCTTC
NA	TRBJ2-2	NA	TRBV5-1	CASSPDGTSANTGELFF	TGCGCCAGCAGCCCGGACGGGACCTCCGCGAACACCGGGGAGCTGTTTTTT
NA	TRBJ1-5	NA	TRBV28	CASSSPQFQPQHF	TGTGCCAGCAGTTCCCCTCAATTTCAGCCCCAGCATTTT
NA	TRBJ1-2	NA	TRBV2	CASMSRGFGGYTF	TGTGCCAGCATGTCAAGGGGCTTCGGTGGCTACACCTTC
NA	TRBJ2-5	NA	TRBV30	CAWSVRRTSETQYF	TGTGCCTGGAGTGTAAGGAGGACTTCAGAGACCCAGTACTTC